This entry is about one TCR beta chain. The sample comes from a study of blood T cell repertoires in COVID-19. At the level of the study: Samples representing acute and convalescent COVID-19 were sourced from the United States, Italy and Spain. PBMCs, B-cell-depleted T cells, or T cells provided the cDNA or gDNA that made up the material.

In the original processing: Amplification of reference gene primers provided the estimated nucleated cell counts. Sequencing was performed with immunoSEQ multiplex PCR; in TCRdb, only in-frame clones are kept and a portion is missing. V, J and clone size are taken as reported in that table, and D and trimming were inferred from the DNA itself. The data show over 200,000 clones, 92% seen once. This CDR3 has 14 amino acids. V was pared by 5 bases and J by 6 bases, with 14 bases between. Germline V lookup: CDR1 LNHDA, CDR2 SQIVND (reference sequence). This clonotype was obtained from a man aged 25-45 years with acute or convalescent COVID-19. Sequenced: peripheral blood. V usage is TRBV19 and J usage is TRBJ1-5; D possibly corresponds to TRBD1 (6 bases). CDR3 loop: CASSLQGFGQPQHF. The CDR3 DNA sequence: TGTGCCAGTAGTCTACAGGGTTTTGGTCAGCCCCAGCATTTT.